This TCR beta chain was sequenced during a study of control samples from healthy donors and cancer patients. Assay used: immunoSEQ multiplex PCR; TCRdb lists only in-frame clones, some missing. The sample has 85,000 to 100,000 clones; roughly 93% are singletons. The V gene's germline CDR1 is MNHNY and CDR2 SVGAGI (reference sequence). Germline trimming cut 6 bases from V and 2 bases from J; bases unmatched to any gene: 17. The CDR3 sequence is 18 residues long. This TCR was sampled from a man aged 18 to 30 in good health. The rearrangement links TRBV6-6 to TRBJ1-2; TRBD1 matches 8 bases. The specimen was blood. The CDR3 coding sequence is TGTGCCAGCAGCCGAAGAGGGGCAGGGGGCGCGTCGAACTATGGCTACACCTTC. As protein: CASSRRGAGGASNYGYTF.